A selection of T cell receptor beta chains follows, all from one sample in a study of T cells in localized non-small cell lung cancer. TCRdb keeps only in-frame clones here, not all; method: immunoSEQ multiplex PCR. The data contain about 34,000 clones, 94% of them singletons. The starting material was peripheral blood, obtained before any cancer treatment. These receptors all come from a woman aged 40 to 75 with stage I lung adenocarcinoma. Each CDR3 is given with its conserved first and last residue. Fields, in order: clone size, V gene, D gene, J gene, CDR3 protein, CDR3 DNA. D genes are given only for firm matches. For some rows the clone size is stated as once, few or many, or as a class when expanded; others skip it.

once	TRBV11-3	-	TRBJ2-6	CASSPRIRAGANVLTF	TGTGCCAGCAGCCCGCGGATAAGGGCTGGGGCCAACGTCCTGACTTTC
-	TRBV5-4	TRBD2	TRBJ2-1	CASKPSGVGGEQFF	TGTGCCAGCAAGCCTAGCGGGGTGGGCGGTGAGCAGTTCTTC
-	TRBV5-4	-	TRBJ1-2	CASSFGEVYGYTF	TGTGCCAGCAGCTTTGGGGAGGTCTATGGCTACACCTTC
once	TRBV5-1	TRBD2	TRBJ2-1	CASSGSGRVYEQFF	TGCGCCAGCAGCGGCAGCGGGAGGGTCTATGAGCAGTTCTTC
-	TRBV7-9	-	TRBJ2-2	CASSNLGTPQTNTGELFF	TGTGCCAGCAGCAATCTGGGCACACCGCAAACCAACACCGGGGAGCTGTTTTTT
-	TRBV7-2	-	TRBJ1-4	CATSPGRRNEKLFF	TGTGCCACCTCACCAGGACGAAGAAATGAAAAACTGTTTTTT
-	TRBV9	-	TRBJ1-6	CASSEGNSPLHF	TGTGCCAGCAGCGAGGGGAATTCACCCCTCCACTTT
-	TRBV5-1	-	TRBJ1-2	CASSLDSVGAEGYGYTF	TGCGCCAGCAGCTTGGATTCGGTGGGGGCGGAGGGCTATGGCTACACCTTC
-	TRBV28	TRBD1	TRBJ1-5	CASSRDTGAGPQHF	TGTGCCAGCAGCCGCGACACAGGGGCGGGGCCCCAGCATTTT
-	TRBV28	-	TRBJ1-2	CASSFPERRRGYGYTF	TGTGCCAGCAGTTTCCCAGAGAGACGCAGGGGCTATGGCTACACCTTC
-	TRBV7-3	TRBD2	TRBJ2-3	CASSPIGLAGDTQYF	TGTGCCAGCAGCCCGATCGGACTAGCGGGAGATACGCAGTATTTT
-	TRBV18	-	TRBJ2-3	CASSPRASARTDTQYF	TGTGCCAGCTCACCACGGGCTAGCGCCCGCACAGATACGCAGTATTTT
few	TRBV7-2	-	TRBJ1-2	CASSFMDRPNYGYTF	TGTGCCAGCAGCTTCATGGACAGACCTAACTATGGCTACACCTTC
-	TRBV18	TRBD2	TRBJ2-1	CASSPAPMGNSGLADNEQFF	TGTGCCAGCTCACCTGCCCCTATGGGAAATTCGGGACTAGCGGACAATGAGCAGTTCTTC
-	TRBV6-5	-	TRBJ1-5	CASSYSSNQPQHF	TGTGCCAGCAGCTACTCATCCAATCAGCCCCAGCATTTT
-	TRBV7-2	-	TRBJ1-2	CASSASAGSYGYTF	TGTGCCAGCAGCGCGAGTGCCGGAAGCTATGGCTACACCTTC
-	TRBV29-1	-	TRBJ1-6	CSVLGDTLNSPLHF	TGCAGCGTACTAGGGGACACCTTAAATTCACCCCTCCACTTT
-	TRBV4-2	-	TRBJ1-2	CASSQDSRGWGYTF	TGTGCCAGCAGCCAAGATTCGAGGGGTTGGGGCTACACCTTC
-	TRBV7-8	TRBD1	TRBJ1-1	CASSIRGRTEAFF	TGTGCCAGCAGCATCAGGGGGAGGACTGAAGCTTTCTTT
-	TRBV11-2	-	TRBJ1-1	CASSARGGFANTEAFF	TGTGCCAGCAGCGCCCGCGGGGGGTTTGCGAACACTGAAGCTTTCTTT
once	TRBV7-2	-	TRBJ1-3	CASSLGSGNTIYF	TGTGCCAGCAGCCTAGGTTCTGGAAACACCATATATTTT
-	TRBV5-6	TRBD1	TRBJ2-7	CASSEDRTYEQYF	TGTGCCAGCAGCGAGGACAGGACCTACGAGCAGTACTTC
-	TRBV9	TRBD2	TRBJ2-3	CASSAPQGLAALDTQYF	TGTGCCAGCAGCGCTCCCCAGGGACTAGCGGCCCTAGATACGCAGTATTTT
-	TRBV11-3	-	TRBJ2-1	CASSLAGARYNEQFF	TGTGCCAGCAGCTTAGCGGGGGCCAGATACAATGAGCAGTTCTTC
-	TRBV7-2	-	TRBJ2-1	CASSLEQTNNEQFF	TGTGCCAGCAGCTTAGAGCAAACGAACAATGAGCAGTTCTTC
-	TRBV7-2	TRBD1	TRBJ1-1	CASSFLRTGPPTEAFF	TGTGCCAGCAGCTTCCTAAGGACAGGCCCACCCACTGAAGCTTTCTTT